One and the same sample provided the 24 T cell receptor beta chains below, sequenced in a study of T cell changes during pregnancy in multiple sclerosis. Here immunoSEQ multiplex PCR was the method, and the copy in TCRdb shows in-frame clones only, minus some. The data hold 45,000 to 70,000 clones, with about 91% observed a single time. The material sequenced was CD4+ T cells from peripheral blood mononuclear cells, taken in the second trimester of pregnancy. The receptor source for this set is a female donor with multiple sclerosis, enrolled in a pregnancy study.

This sequence joins TRBV19 and TRBJ1-2, with TRBD1 matching over 8 bases. CDR1 is LNHDA and CDR2 is SQIVND in the germline V gene (reference sequence). The V segment lost 7 bases and the J segment 4 bases; nucleotides outside the gene matches: 5. The CDR3 is 13 amino acids. CDR3 coding DNA: TGTGCCAGTAATACAGGGGGGTCCTATGGCTACACCTTC. Amino acids: CASNTGGSYGYTF.

The rearrangement joins TRBV5-6 to TRBJ2-5; 11 nucleotides agree with TRBD2. V was clipped by 0 bases and J by 4 bases; unmatched bases: 5. The CDR3 runs 16 residues. The germline gives CDR1 SGHDT, CDR2 YYEEEE. The CDR3: CASSLGLAGGRETQYF. The CDR3 coding sequence is TGTGCCAGCAGCTTGGGGTTAGCGGGAGGGCGAGAGACCCAGTACTTC.

A single count supports this clone. The rearrangement joins TRBV29-1 to TRBJ1-2; no clear D gene. V lost 0 bases and J 4 bases, leaving 9 bases between the germline ends. The CDR3 extends over 13 amino acids. CDR1 and CDR2 from the germline V gene are SQVTM and ANQGSEA. The DNA of the CDR3 is TGCAGCGTTGAAGATGGCCAGGTCTATGGCTACACCTTC. Translation gives CSVEDGQVYGYTF.

The chain has TRBV30 and TRBJ1-5; a weak D match, TRBD1 (6 bases). The germline V and J ends were trimmed by 2 bases and 0 bases, with 17 bases remaining between them. Germline CDR1 is GTSNPN and CDR2 is SVGIG (reference sequence). CDR3 size: 17 residues. In nucleotides, the CDR3 is TGTGCCTGGAGTTGGGGAAAAACAGGGTTTAGCAATCAGCCCCAGCATTTT. Protein sequence: CAWSWGKTGFSNQPQHF.

The chain couples TRBV5-6 to TRBJ1-1; D unclear. V gave up 0 bases and J gave up 2 bases, with 8 bases separating them. This CDR3 spans 14 amino acids. From germline, CDR1 is SGHDT and CDR2 YYEEEE. The CDR3 reads CASSLAGSNTEAFF. In DNA, the CDR3 is TGTGCCAGCAGCTTGGCCGGGTCAAACACTGAAGCTTTCTTT.

The chain joins TRBV19 to TRBJ1-5; the D gene is possibly TRBD1 (5 bases). CDR1 and CDR2 (germline): LNHDA, SQIVND (reference sequence). The CDR3 runs to 14 residues. Trimming took 5 bases from V and 6 from J, leaving 14 bases between them. CDR3 in amino acids: CASSLQVSGQPQHF. DNA of the CDR3: TGTGCCAGTAGTCTACAGGTTAGTGGTCAGCCCCAGCATTTT.

This chain uses TRBV6-6 with TRBJ2-2; TRBD1 agrees at 8 bases. The CDR3 length is 15 residues. The ends lost 7 bases at V and 0 bases at J; junction bases unmatched: 4. Germline assignment: CDR1 MNHNY and CDR2 SVGAGI (reference sequence). The CDR3 protein is CASIPGGANTGELFF. The CDR3 region has the DNA TGTGCCAGCATTCCAGGGGGCGCGAACACCGGGGAGCTGTTTTTT.

The rearrangement joins TRBV5-4 to TRBJ2-1, with a possible D match to TRBD2 (6 bases). Germline V gene sequence: CDR1 SGHNT, CDR2 YYREEE (reference sequence). V lost 2 bases and J 0 bases, leaving 9 bases between the germline ends. The CDR3 length is 15 residues. DNA of the CDR3: TGTGCCAGCAGCTTTTTCGGGGGCTCCTACAATGAGCAGTTCTTC. Translated, it gives CASSFFGGSYNEQFF.

The sample holds one count of this clone. The chain combines TRBV7-3 with TRBJ2-3; 11 positions match TRBD2. CDR1 SGHTA and CDR2 FQGTGA come from the germline V gene. The CDR3 covers 19 residues. The V gene end was trimmed by 0 bases and the J gene end by 3 bases; junction bases not matched to a gene: 11. The CDR3 reads CASSLTAGGTSGKTDTQYF. The DNA for the CDR3 is TGTGCCAGCAGCTTAACGGCGGGGGGGACTAGCGGAAAAACAGATACGCAGTATTTT. Supplemented by reference TRBV7-3 and TRBJ2-3, the full variable domain reads GAGVSQTPSNKVTEKGKYVELRCDPISGHTALYWYRQSLGQGPEFLIYFQGTGAADDSGLPNDRFFAVRPEGSVSTLKIQRTERGDSAVYLCASSLTAGGTSGKTDTQYFGPGTRLTVL.

J is TRBJ1-6 and V is TRBV30; TRBD1 matches 7 bases. CDR1 is GTSNPN and CDR2 is SVGIG in the germline V gene (reference sequence). The CDR3 spans 13 residues. The trim removed 3 bases at V and 5 bases at J, leaving 1 base unmatched. The CDR3 reads CAWRQGHNSPLHF. For the CDR3, the DNA is TGTGCCTGGAGACAGGGGCATAATTCACCCCTCCACTTT.

This sequence joins TRBV28 and TRBJ2-7; no clear D gene. Germline V gives CDR1 MDHEN, CDR2 SYDVKM. CDR3 length equals 14 residues. Trimming left V 6 bases short and J 7 bases short, with 19 bases between. CDR3 sequence reads: CASRYDFISGEQYF. DNA for the CDR3: TGTGCCAGCAGGTATGACTTCATTAGTGGGGAGCAGTACTTC.

This chain links TRBV28 with TRBJ2-4; D is ambiguous. The CDR3 spans 13 residues. The V end lost 2 bases, the J end lost 9 bases, and 11 bases lay between the germline ends. Germline V gene data show CDR1 as MDHEN and CDR2 as SYDVKM. The CDR3: CASSLGSTGIQYF. Here the CDR3 DNA reads TGTGCCAGCAGTTTAGGGTCAACGGGCATTCAGTACTTC.

The gene calls are TRBV19 and TRBJ1-1; D unclear. Trimming shortened V by 4 bases and J by 7 bases, and 7 bases separated the two germline ends. The CDR3 length is 11 residues. From germline, CDR1 is LNHDA and CDR2 SQIVND (reference sequence). The CDR3 nucleotides are TGTGCCAGTAGTAGGGCAGGTGAAGCTTTCTTT. As protein: CASSRAGEAFF.

The chain links TRBV27 to TRBJ1-6, with 9 bases aligning to TRBD1. Losses at the gene ends were 5 bases for V and 9 bases for J; bases not matched to a gene: 14. This CDR3 contains 17 residues. Per the germline V gene, CDR1 is MNHEY and CDR2 is SMNVEV (reference sequence). CDR3 sequence (DNA): TGTGCCAGCAGTCCGATACAACCGGGGACAGGGCTTTCACCCCTCCACTTT. Residues: CASSPIQPGTGLSPLHF.

The rearrangement uses TRBV11-2 and TRBJ2-1; D remains ambiguous. V was cut by 3 bases and J by 10 bases, with 7 bases left in between. CDR3 length: 11 residues. The germline V gene encodes CDR1 SGHAT and CDR2 FQNNGV. Written as DNA, the CDR3 is TGTGCCAGCAGCTTTGTCCGGGAGCAGTTCTTC. Its translation is CASSFVREQFF.

The chain links TRBV6-6 to TRBJ2-7; D is possibly TRBD1 (6 bases). V dropped 6 bases and J dropped 2 bases, with 14 bases sitting between them. CDR1 is MNHNY and CDR2 is SVGAGI in the germline V gene (reference sequence). This CDR3 contains 14 residues. The DNA for the CDR3 is TGTGCCAGCAGCCGCCTACAGGGTGCCTACGAGCAGTACTTC. It specifies CASSRLQGAYEQYF.

The chain links TRBV11-2 to TRBJ2-3; D remains ambiguous. From germline, CDR1 is SGHAT and CDR2 FQNNGV. CDR3 length: 13 amino acids. V was cut by 5 bases and J by 4 bases, with 10 bases left in between. The CDR3 protein is CASSIAGPDTQYF. CDR3 DNA: TGTGCCAGCAGCATTGCAGGCCCAGATACGCAGTATTTT.

This chain links TRBV7-8 with TRBJ1-1, with 8 bases aligning to TRBD1. In germline, CDR1 is SGHVS, CDR2 FQNEAQ. The CDR3 is 15 residues long. V lost 3 bases and J lost 1; bases outside the gene matches: 4. In nucleotides, the CDR3 is TGTGCCAGCAGCTTTCTAGGGACAGGGAACACTGAAGCTTTCTTT. Translating gives CASSFLGTGNTEAFF.

The chain recombines TRBV7-8 with TRBJ1-4; 9 positions match TRBD1. Germline V lookup: CDR1 SGHVS, CDR2 FQNEAQ. This CDR3 has 17 residues. J gave up 5 bases and V 5 bases, and 12 bases lay outside the gene matches. DNA for the CDR3: TGTGCCAGCAGCGCTGGACAGGGGAGAGGACCAAATGAAAAACTGTTTTTT. The encoded protein is CASSAGQGRGPNEKLFF.

This chain uses TRBV5-4 with TRBJ2-5, with D tentatively TRBD1 (6 bases). The CDR3 sequence is 14 residues long. Trimming removed 4 bases from V and 2 bases from J, with 12 bases in between. Germline-derived CDR1 and CDR2 are SGHNT and YYREEE (reference sequence). The CDR3 DNA follows: TGTGCCAGCAGCCTTGGACAGTATCAAGAGACCCAGTACTTC. Residues: CASSLGQYQETQYF.

The gene calls are TRBV5-1 and TRBJ2-5; D is unresolved. Trimming left V 2 bases short and J 1 base short, with 9 bases between. CDR3 length: 14 residues. Germline V CDR1 and CDR2: SGHRS, YFSETQ. This chain's CDR3 is CASSLVSLQETQYF. As DNA, the CDR3 is TGCGCCAGCAGCTTAGTTAGCCTCCAAGAGACCCAGTACTTC.

V is TRBV5-1 and J is TRBJ2-2; a possible D gene is TRBD2 (6 bases). Germline CDR1 is SGHRS and CDR2 is YFSETQ. This CDR3 is 16 amino acids long. The ends were cut back, 5 bases at V and 2 bases at J, with 16 bases in the middle. CDR3 sequence: CASSLTGTSNTGELFF. DNA for the CDR3: TGCGCCAGCAGTTTGACCGGGACTTCTAACACCGGGGAGCTGTTTTTT.

This clone has a handful of counts. This chain connects TRBV7-9 to TRBJ1-4; D possibly corresponds to TRBD1 (6 bases). Trimming took off 8 bases at V and 6 bases at J, with 10 bases between the two ends. The CDR3 runs to 12 residues. CDR1 is SEHNR and CDR2 is FQNEAQ in the germline V gene (reference sequence). The CDR3 loop reads CASGAGDEKLFF. The CDR3 DNA is TGTGCCAGCGGGGCAGGGGATGAAAAACTGTTTTTT.

The V gene is TRBV28, the J gene TRBJ2-5, with 8 nucleotides matching TRBD2. The CDR3 loop spans 16 amino acids. Germline loops: CDR1 MDHEN, CDR2 SYDVKM. J was trimmed by 2 bases and V by 6 bases; bases with no gene match: 11. CDR3 loop: CASSGPLAGGQETQYF. CDR3 sequence (DNA): TGTGCCAGCAGCGGCCCATTGGCGGGAGGTCAAGAGACCCAGTACTTC.